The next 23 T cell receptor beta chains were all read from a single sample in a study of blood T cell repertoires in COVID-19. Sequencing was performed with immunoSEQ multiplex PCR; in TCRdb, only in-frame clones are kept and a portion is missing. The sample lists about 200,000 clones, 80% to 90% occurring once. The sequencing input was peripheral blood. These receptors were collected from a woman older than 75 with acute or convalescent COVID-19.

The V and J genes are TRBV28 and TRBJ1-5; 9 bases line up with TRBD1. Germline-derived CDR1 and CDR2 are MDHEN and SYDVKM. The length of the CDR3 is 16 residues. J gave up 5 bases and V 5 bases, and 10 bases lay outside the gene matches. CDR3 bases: TGTGCCAGCAGTGGGCCTGGACAGGGGTCATATCAGCCCCAGCATTTT. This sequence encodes CASSGPGQGSYQPQHF.

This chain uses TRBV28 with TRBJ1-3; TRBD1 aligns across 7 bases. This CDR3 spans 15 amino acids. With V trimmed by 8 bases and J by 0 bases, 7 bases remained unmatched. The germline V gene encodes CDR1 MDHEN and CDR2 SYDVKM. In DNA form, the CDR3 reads TGTGCCAGCGGTGGACAGGTCCTCTCTGGAAACACCATATATTTT. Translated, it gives CASGGQVLSGNTIYF.

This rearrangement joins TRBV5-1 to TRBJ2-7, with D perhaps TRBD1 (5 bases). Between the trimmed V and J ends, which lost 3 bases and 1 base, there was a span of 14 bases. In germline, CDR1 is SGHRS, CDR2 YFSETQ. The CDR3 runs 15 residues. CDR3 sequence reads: CASSSYPGPSYEQYF. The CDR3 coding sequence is TGCGCCAGCAGCTCTTACCCAGGGCCGTCCTACGAGCAGTACTTC.

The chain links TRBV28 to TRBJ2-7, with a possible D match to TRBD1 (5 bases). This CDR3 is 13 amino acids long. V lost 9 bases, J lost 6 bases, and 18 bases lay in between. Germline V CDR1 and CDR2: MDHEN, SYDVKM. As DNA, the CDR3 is TGTGCCAGTCGTATCCAGGGTTCCGGCGAGCAGTACTTC. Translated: CASRIQGSGEQYF.

The CDR3 protein is CASSLLGGNEKLFF. In DNA, the CDR3 is TGTGCCAGCAGCTTATTGGGGGGTAATGAAAAACTGTTTTTT. The chain couples TRBV7-9 to TRBJ1-4; D is possibly TRBD1 (5 bases). V lost 2 bases, J lost 4 bases, and 8 bases lay in between. CDR3 length: 14 residues. Germline lookup yields CDR1 SEHNR and CDR2 FQNEAQ (reference sequence).

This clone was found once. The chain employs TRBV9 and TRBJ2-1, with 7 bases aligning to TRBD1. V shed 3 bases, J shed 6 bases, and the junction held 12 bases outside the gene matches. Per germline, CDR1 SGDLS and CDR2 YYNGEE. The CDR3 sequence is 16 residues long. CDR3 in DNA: TGTGCCAGCAGCGCGCTTTGGGGACAGACCCTCAATGAGCAGTTCTTC. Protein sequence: CASSALWGQTLNEQFF.

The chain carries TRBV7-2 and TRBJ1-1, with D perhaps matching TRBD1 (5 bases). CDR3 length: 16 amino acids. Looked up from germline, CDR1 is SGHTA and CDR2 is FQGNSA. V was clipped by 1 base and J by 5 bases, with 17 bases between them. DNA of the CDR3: TGTGCCAGCAGCTTAGTTGGGGCGATAGTAGGGACTGAAGCTTTCTTT. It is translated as CASSLVGAIVGTEAFF.

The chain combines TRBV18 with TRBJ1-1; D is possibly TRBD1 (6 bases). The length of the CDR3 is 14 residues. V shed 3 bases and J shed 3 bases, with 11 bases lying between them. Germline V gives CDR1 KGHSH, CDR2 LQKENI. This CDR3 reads CASSPADSDTEAFF. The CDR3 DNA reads TGTGCCAGCTCACCCGCGGACAGCGACACTGAAGCTTTCTTT.

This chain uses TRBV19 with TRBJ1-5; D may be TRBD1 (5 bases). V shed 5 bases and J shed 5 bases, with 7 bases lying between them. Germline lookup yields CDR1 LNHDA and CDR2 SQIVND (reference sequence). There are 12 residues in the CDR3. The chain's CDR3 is CASSAGDQPQHF. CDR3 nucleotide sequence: TGTGCCAGTAGTGCGGGGGATCAGCCCCAGCATTTT.

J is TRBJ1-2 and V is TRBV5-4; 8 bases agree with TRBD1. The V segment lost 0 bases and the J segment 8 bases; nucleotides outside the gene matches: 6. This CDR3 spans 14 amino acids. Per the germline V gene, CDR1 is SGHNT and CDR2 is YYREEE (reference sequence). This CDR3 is CASSLEDRANGYTF. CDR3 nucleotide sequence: TGTGCCAGCAGCTTGGAGGACAGGGCGAACGGCTACACCTTC. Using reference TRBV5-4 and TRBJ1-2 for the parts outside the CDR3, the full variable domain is ETGVTQSPTHLIKTRGQQVTLRCSSQSGHNTVSWYQQALGQGPQFIFQYYREEENGRGNFPPRFSGLQFPNYSSELNVNALELDDSALYLCASSLEDRANGYTFGSGTRLTVV.

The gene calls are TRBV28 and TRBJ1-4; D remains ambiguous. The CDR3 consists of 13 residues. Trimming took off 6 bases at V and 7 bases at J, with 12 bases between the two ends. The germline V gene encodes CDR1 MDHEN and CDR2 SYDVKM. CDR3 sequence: CASSPNRGEKLFF. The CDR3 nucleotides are TGTGCCAGCAGCCCAAATCGGGGTGAAAAACTGTTTTTT.

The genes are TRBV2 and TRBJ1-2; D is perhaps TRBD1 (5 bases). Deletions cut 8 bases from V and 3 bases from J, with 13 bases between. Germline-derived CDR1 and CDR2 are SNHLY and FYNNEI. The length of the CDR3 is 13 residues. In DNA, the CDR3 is TGTGCCAGCCAAAGGGGCCTATACTATGGCTACACCTTC. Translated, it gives CASQRGLYYGYTF.

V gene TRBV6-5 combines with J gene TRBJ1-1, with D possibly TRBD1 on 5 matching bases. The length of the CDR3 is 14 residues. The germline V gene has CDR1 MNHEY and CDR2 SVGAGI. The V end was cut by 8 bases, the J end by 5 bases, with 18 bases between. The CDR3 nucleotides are TGTGCCAGCCGGCGATTAAGGAGGGGAACTGAAGCTTTCTTT. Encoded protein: CASRRLRRGTEAFF.

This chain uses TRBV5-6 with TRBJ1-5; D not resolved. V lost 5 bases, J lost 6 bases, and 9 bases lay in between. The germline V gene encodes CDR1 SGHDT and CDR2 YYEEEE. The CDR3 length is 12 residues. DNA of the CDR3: TGTGCCAGCAGACGCGGGAGTCAGCCCCAGCATTTT. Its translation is CASRRGSQPQHF.

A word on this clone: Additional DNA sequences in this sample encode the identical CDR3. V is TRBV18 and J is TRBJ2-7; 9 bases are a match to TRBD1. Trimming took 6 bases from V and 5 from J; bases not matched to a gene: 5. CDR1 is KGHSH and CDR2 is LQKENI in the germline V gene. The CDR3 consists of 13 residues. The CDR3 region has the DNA TGTGCCAGCTCCCCGGGACAGGGTGACGAGCAGTACTTC. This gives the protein CASSPGQGDEQYF.

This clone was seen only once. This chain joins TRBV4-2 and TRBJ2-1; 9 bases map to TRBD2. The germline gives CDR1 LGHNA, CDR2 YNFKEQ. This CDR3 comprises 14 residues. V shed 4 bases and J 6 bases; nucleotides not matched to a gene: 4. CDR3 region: CASSLSGGRNEQFF. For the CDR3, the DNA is TGTGCCAGCAGCCTCAGCGGGGGGCGCAATGAGCAGTTCTTC.

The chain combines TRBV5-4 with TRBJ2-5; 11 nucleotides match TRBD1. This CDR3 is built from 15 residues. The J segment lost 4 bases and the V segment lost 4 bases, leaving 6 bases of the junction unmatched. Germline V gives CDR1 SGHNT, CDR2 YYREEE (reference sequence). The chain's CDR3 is CASSIPGTGGETQYF. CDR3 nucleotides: TGTGCCAGCAGCATACCCGGGACAGGGGGAGAGACCCAGTACTTC.

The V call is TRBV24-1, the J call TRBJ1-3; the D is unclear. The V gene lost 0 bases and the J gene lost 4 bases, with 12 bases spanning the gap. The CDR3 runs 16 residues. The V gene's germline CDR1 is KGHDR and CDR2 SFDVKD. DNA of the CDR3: TGTGCCACCAGTGATTTGCCAGACACACACGGAAACACCATATATTTT. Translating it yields CATSDLPDTHGNTIYF.

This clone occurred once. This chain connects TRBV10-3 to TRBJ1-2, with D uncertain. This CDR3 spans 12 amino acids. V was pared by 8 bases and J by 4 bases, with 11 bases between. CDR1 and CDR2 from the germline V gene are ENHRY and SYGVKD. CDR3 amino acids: CAIGEGGYGYTF. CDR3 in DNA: TGTGCCATCGGGGAGGGAGGCTATGGCTACACCTTC.

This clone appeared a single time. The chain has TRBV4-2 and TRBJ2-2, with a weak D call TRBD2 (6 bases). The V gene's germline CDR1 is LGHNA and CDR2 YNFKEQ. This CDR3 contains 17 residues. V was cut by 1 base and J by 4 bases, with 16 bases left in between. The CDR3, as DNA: TGTGCCAGCAGCCAAGGTGTCGGGGGTAGGGGCACCGGGGAGCTGTTTTTT. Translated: CASSQGVGGRGTGELFF.

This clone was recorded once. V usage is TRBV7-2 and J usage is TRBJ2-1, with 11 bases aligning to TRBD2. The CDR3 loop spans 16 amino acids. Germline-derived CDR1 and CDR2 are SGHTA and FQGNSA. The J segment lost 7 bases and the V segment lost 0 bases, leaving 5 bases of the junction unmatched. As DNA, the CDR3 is TGTGCCAGCAGCTTAGCCCTAGCGGGAGGCGTTAATGAGCAGTTCTTC. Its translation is CASSLALAGGVNEQFF.

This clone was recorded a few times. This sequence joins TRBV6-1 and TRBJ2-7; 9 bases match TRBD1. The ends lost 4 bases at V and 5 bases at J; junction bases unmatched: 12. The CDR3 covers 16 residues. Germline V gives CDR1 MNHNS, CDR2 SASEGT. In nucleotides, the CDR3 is TGTGCCAGCAGTGGGCAACACAGGGGGCTTGTCCACGAGCAGTACTTC. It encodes CASSGQHRGLVHEQYF.

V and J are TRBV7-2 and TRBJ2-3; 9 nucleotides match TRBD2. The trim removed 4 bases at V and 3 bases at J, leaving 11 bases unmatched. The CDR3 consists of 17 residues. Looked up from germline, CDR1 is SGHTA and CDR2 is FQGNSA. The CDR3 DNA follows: TGTGCCAGCAGCTCGATAGCCGGTAGCGGGAGAACAGATACGCAGTATTTT. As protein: CASSSIAGSGRTDTQYF.